This TCR beta chain is from a study of blood T cell repertoires in COVID-19. Study summary: PBMCs, B-cell-depleted T cells, or T cells were the source of the cDNA or gDNA that made up the material.

Using immunoSEQ multiplex PCR, the repertoire was profiled, and TCRdb retains in-frame clones only, with some absent. This table has about 310,000 clones, 89% appearing once. Participants' reported clinical history set cohort assignment. Donors in Cohort 3 who had recovered were those with two negative PCRs, healthcare professional clearance, or resolution of their symptoms. Losses at the gene ends were 0 bases for V and 7 bases for J; bases not matched to a gene: 5. The germline V gene encodes CDR1 GTSNPN and CDR2 SVGIG (reference sequence). This CDR3 comprises 14 residues. This TCR was recovered from a woman aged 25 to 39 who had recovered from COVID-19. V gene TRBV30 combines with J gene TRBJ1-4; 7 bases match TRBD1. Sequencing used PBMCs or T cells enriched from blood (not recorded which). CDR3 DNA: TGTGCCTGGAGTGTAGAATACAGGGGTGAAAAACTGTTTTTT. Translated, it gives CAWSVEYRGEKLFF.